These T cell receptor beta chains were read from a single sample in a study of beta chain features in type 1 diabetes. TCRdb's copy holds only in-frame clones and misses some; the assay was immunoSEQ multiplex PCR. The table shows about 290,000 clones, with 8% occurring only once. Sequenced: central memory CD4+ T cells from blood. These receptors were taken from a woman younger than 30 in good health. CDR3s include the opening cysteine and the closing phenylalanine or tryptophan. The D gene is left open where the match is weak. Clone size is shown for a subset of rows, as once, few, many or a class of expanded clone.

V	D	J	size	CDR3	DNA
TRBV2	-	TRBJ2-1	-	CASVLEGGRNEQFF	TGTGCCAGCGTGCTCGAGGGGGGCCGCAATGAGCAGTTCTTC
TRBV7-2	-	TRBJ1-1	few	CASSLAPVRTEAFF	TGTGCCAGCAGCTTAGCGCCCGTTAGGACTGAAGCTTTCTTT
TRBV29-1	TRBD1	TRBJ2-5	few	CSVEDDRGRETQYF	TGCAGCGTTGAAGACGACAGGGGGCGGGAGACCCAGTACTTC
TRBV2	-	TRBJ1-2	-	CASSGGNYGYTF	TGTGCCAGCAGTGGGGGCAACTATGGCTACACCTTC
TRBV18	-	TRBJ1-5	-	CASSPTFTGSHQPQHF	TGTGCCAGCTCACCAACGTTTACAGGGTCTCATCAGCCCCAGCATTTT
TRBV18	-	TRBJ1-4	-	CASSPYIDPIGSEKLFF	TGTGCCAGCTCACCCTATATTGACCCCATCGGGAGTGAAAAACTGTTTTTT
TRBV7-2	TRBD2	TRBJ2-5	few	CASSPSGLQETQYF	TGTGCCAGCAGTCCTAGCGGACTCCAAGAGACCCAGTACTTC
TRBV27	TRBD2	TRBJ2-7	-	CASRYKTSVEQYF	TGTGCCAGCAGATATAAGACTAGCGTCGAGCAGTACTTC
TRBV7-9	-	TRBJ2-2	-	CASTEIRTGELFF	TGTGCCAGCACTGAAATTCGAACCGGGGAGCTGTTTTTT
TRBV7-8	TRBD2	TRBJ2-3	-	CASSLQPGGADTQYF	TGTGCCAGCAGCCTTCAACCGGGAGGGGCAGATACGCAGTATTTT
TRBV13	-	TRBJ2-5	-	CASSLFRGEETQYF	TGTGCCAGCAGCTTATTTCGGGGAGAAGAGACCCAGTACTTC
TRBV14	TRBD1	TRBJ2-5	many	CASSQKGDRETQYF	TGTGCCAGCAGCCAAAAAGGGGACAGAGAGACCCAGTACTTC
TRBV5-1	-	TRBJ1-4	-	CASSLDRVENEKLFF	TGCGCCAGCAGCTTGGACAGGGTGGAAAATGAAAAACTGTTTTTT
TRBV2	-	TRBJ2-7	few	CASSATSYEQYF	TGTGCCAGCAGTGCCACGTCCTACGAGCAGTACTTC
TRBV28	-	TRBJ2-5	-	CASQGQLQETQYF	TGTGCCAGCCAAGGACAGCTCCAAGAGACCCAGTACTTC
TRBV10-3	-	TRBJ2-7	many	CAISEGYEQYF	TGTGCCATCAGTGAGGGCTACGAGCAGTACTTC
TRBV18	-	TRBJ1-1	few	CASSSQGLTEAFF	TGTGCCAGCTCATCACAGGGTCTCACTGAAGCTTTCTTT
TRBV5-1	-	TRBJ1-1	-	CASSALNTEAFF	TGCGCCAGCAGCGCTCTGAACACTGAAGCTTTCTTT
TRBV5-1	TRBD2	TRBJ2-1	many	CASSLTPTSGDYNEQFF	TGCGCCAGCAGCCTGACCCCCACTAGCGGGGACTACAATGAGCAGTTCTTC
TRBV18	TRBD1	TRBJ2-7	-	CASSLTGDEQYF	TGTGCCAGCTCACTGACAGGGGACGAGCAGTACTTC
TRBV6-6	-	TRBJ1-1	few	CASSYGSGEAFF	TGTGCCAGCAGTTACGGGTCGGGTGAAGCTTTCTTT
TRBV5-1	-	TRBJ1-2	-	CASRMGEDYGYTF	TGCGCCAGCAGAATGGGGGAGGACTATGGCTACACCTTC
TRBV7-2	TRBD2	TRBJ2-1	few	CASSVSGSSGAGNNEQFF	TGTGCCAGCAGCGTATCGGGTAGTAGCGGGGCGGGGAACAATGAGCAGTTCTTC
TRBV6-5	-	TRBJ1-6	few	CASSSIYTGSLHF	TGTGCCAGCAGTTCCATTTACACAGGATCCCTCCACTTT
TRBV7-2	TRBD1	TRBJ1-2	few	CASSPRTGDSYGYTF	TGTGCCAGCAGCCCAAGGACAGGAGACTCTTATGGCTACACCTTC
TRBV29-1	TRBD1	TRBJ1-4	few	CTLQGVSGKLFF	TGCACCCTACAGGGGGTTTCAGGAAAACTGTTTTTT
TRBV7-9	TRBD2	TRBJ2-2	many	CASSLAQRGTGELFF	TGTGCCAGCAGCTTAGCGCAGCGGGGTACCGGGGAGCTGTTTTTT
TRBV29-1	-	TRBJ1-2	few	CSVITRTQNYGYTF	TGCAGCGTGATAACCCGAACCCAAAACTATGGCTACACCTTC
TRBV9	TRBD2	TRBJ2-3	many	CASSVTSGYTDTQYF	TGTGCCAGCAGCGTTACTAGCGGGTACACAGATACGCAGTATTTT
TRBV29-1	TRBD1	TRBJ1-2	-	CSAGTASNYGYTF	TGCAGCGCCGGGACAGCCTCTAACTATGGCTACACCTTC
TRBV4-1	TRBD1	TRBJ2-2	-	CASSQRGDRGTGELFF	TGCGCCAGCAGCCAGAGAGGGGACAGAGGGACCGGGGAGCTGTTTTTT
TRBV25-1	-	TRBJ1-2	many	CASSGQPPAYGYTF	TGTGCCAGCAGTGGACAGCCCCCGGCCTATGGCTACACCTTC
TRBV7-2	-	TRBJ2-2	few	CASSSPVGELFF	TGTGCCAGCAGCTCCCCGGTCGGGGAGCTGTTTTTT
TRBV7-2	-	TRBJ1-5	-	CASSSGRVNQPQHF	TGTGCCAGCAGTTCGGGGAGAGTAAATCAGCCCCAGCATTTT
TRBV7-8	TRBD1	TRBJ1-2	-	CASSTSSGQVAAYGYTF	TGTGCCAGCAGCACTAGTTCGGGACAGGTCGCGGCCTATGGCTACACCTTC
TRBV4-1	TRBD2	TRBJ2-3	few	CASTPASGGYTDTQYF	TGCGCCAGCACCCCGGCTAGCGGGGGGTACACAGATACGCAGTATTTT
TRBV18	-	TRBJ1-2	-	CASSEGYSYGYTF	TGTGCCAGCTCGGAAGGGTACTCCTATGGCTACACCTTC
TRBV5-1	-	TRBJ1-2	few	CASSLSTRGNYGYTF	TGCGCCAGCAGCTTGTCGACCCGAGGCAACTATGGCTACACCTTC
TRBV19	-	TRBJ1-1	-	CASRMGYLNTEAFF	TGTGCCAGCCGTATGGGGTACTTGAACACTGAAGCTTTCTTT
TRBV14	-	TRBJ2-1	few	CASSQVRDGRQFF	TGTGCCAGCAGCCAAGTAAGGGATGGTCGGCAGTTCTTC
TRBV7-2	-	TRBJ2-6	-	CASRAGGAGANVLTF	TGTGCCAGCAGGGCAGGAGGTGCTGGGGCCAACGTCCTGACTTTC
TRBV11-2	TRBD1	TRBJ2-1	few	CASSRGTGSYNEQFF	TGTGCCAGCAGCCGAGGGACAGGGTCCTACAATGAGCAGTTCTTC
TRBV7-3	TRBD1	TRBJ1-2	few	CASSPSGQGGYTF	TGTGCCAGCAGCCCTTCGGGACAGGGCGGCTACACCTTC
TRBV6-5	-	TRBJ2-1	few	CASSYSDSMDEQFF	TGTGCCAGCAGTTACTCGGACAGTATGGATGAGCAGTTCTTC
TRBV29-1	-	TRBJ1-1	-	CSALGGALNEAFF	TGCAGCGCCTTGGGAGGGGCCCTTAATGAAGCTTTCTTT
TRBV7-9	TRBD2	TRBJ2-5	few	CASSFLAGAQETQYF	TGTGCCAGCAGCTTCCTAGCGGGGGCTCAAGAGACCCAGTACTTC
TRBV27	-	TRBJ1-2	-	CASSTRQNYGYTF	TGTGCCAGCAGTACCCGGCAGAACTATGGCTACACCTTC